The subject of this entry is one T cell receptor (beta chain). This table comes from immunoSEQ multiplex PCR, and its TCRdb copy is limited to in-frame clones, with some not included. The sample has approximately 160,000 clones, approximately 90% seen once. The data belong to a study of control samples from healthy donors and cancer patients. After removal of 2 bases from V and 2 bases from J, the junction contained 10 bases not matched to a gene. The CDR3 totals 17 residues. Germline V gives CDR1 SQVTM, CDR2 ANQGSEA. The V gene is TRBV29-1, the J gene TRBJ1-2, with 11 bases identical to TRBD1. The receptor was isolated from a woman aged 25 to 45 in good health. The sample comprised blood. The CDR3 sequence: CSVESMDRGRTNYGYTF. The DNA of the CDR3 is TGCAGCGTTGAATCGATGGACAGGGGGCGTACGAACTATGGCTACACCTTC.